Listed below are T cell receptor beta chains from one sample, sequenced in a study of blood T cell repertoires in COVID-19. Generated by immunoSEQ multiplex PCR, the TCRdb table keeps only in-frame clones and is missing some. The sample consists of roughly 460,000 clones, about 90% of them appearing once. Sequencing was performed on peripheral blood. Receptor source: a man aged 18 to 30 with COVID-19, enrolled during active disease. CDR3s include the opening cysteine and the closing phenylalanine or tryptophan. The order of the fields is J gene, V gene, clone size, CDR3 protein. A clone size is listed for some rows: how often the clone was seen (once, few, many), or a class if it is expanded.

j_call: TRBJ2-7
v_call: TRBV6-6
clone_size: NA
cdr3_aa: CASSPTGTEYEQYF

j_call: TRBJ2-7
v_call: TRBV7-2
clone_size: NA
cdr3_aa: CASRPPYRVSSYEQYF

j_call: TRBJ1-2
v_call: TRBV18
clone_size: NA
cdr3_aa: CASSPTTGQGNYGYTF

j_call: TRBJ2-3
v_call: TRBV19
clone_size: NA
cdr3_aa: CASSIDRGDTQYF

j_call: TRBJ2-1
v_call: TRBV19
clone_size: NA
cdr3_aa: CASSIRTGMNEQFF

j_call: TRBJ2-2
v_call: TRBV12-3/TRBV12-4
clone_size: NA
cdr3_aa: CASRDRNTGELFF

j_call: TRBJ1-1
v_call: TRBV7-9
clone_size: NA
cdr3_aa: CASSAQQGLGTEAFF

j_call: TRBJ2-6
v_call: TRBV27
clone_size: NA
cdr3_aa: CASSLLSSWADPTVGANVLTF

j_call: TRBJ1-5
v_call: TRBV4-2
clone_size: NA
cdr3_aa: CASSQEAGQGGRQPQHF

j_call: TRBJ2-7
v_call: TRBV2
clone_size: few
cdr3_aa: CASRVTGDGEQYF

j_call: TRBJ2-5
v_call: TRBV6-1
clone_size: NA
cdr3_aa: CASSVRTSGRKQETQYF

j_call: TRBJ2-5
v_call: TRBV5-1
clone_size: NA
cdr3_aa: CASSYGGTSEETQYF

j_call: TRBJ2-1
v_call: TRBV16
clone_size: many
cdr3_aa: CASSQLGLAGQVAYNEQFF

j_call: TRBJ1-6
v_call: TRBV15
clone_size: NA
cdr3_aa: CATSRLDTGRDSPLHF

j_call: TRBJ2-1
v_call: TRBV5-8
clone_size: NA
cdr3_aa: CASLGQSGNNEQFF

j_call: TRBJ1-1
v_call: TRBV27
clone_size: NA
cdr3_aa: CASSLRGNTEAFF

j_call: TRBJ2-3
v_call: TRBV11-3
clone_size: NA
cdr3_aa: CASSLGAGVDTQYF

j_call: TRBJ1-2
v_call: TRBV6-4
clone_size: NA
cdr3_aa: CASSDSGDSSYGYTF

j_call: TRBJ2-1
v_call: TRBV11-3
clone_size: NA
cdr3_aa: CASSFRMSHGREQFF

j_call: TRBJ1-3
v_call: TRBV2
clone_size: NA
cdr3_aa: CASSQSQGIGNTIYF

j_call: TRBJ1-2
v_call: TRBV5-5
clone_size: NA
cdr3_aa: CASILENYYGYTF

j_call: TRBJ2-6
v_call: TRBV5-1
clone_size: NA
cdr3_aa: CASRGYPGHVSGANVLTF

j_call: TRBJ2-2
v_call: TRBV7-2
clone_size: NA
cdr3_aa: CASSPVILTGELFF

j_call: TRBJ2-7
v_call: TRBV27
clone_size: NA
cdr3_aa: CASSYSGTGSSYEQYF